Sequencing of this T cell receptor beta chain was carried out in a study of blood T cells in healthy people across ages. V shed 6 bases and J 6 bases; nucleotides not matched to a gene: 10. CDR3 length: 15 residues. A note on this clonotype: The antigen is unknown.

A second PCR of 7 to 11 cycles used a sample-barcoded 5' primer and a J-beta primer mix. Each cDNA molecule was tagged by a template-switch adaptor that had 12 random nucleotides. Via MiXCR, TCRdb re-called the 5' RACE reads, giving one row per CDR3 protein. Of around 1,500,000 distinct CDR3 sequences in the sample, over 25% were seen once. Regarding the study as a whole: Long-lived and aged donors differed, with more naive CD4+ cells and higher diversity in the long-lived. Per-million-T-cell TCR beta diversity fell roughly linearly with age.

The sequence was collected from a woman aged 25 to 39 in good health. Sequenced: blood. The chain employs TRBV12-3 or TRBV12-4 and TRBJ2-3, with 9 nucleotides matching TRBD2. The CDR3 DNA is TGTGCCAGCAGCCTTGGGGCGGGGGGGCGCGATACGCAGTATTTT. This gives the protein CASSLGAGGRDTQYF.